Listed here is a single T cell receptor beta chain. This clone was picked up a small number of times. Its antigen is currently not known. Relative to the germline gene, one junction end is altered; a read error may explain this. The immunoSEQ assay at survey resolution was used to sequence TCRbeta rearrangements from genomic DNA. The authors processed their data as follows. In the TCR sequencing data, the lowest productive clonotype frequency that could be detected was 2.59 x 10-5. Only productive TCRbeta rearrangements, defined as complete and in-frame sequences, were included in the analyses. Sample clonality was computed as Simpson clonality in the immunoSEQ Analyzer version 3.0. Clones were grouped by frequency into very rare, small, medium, large (1-20%) or hyperexpanded (>20%) categories. Generation probabilities were estimated with OLGA 1.2.3, V-gene circos plots were generated with VDJtools, specificities were searched for in VDJdb, and CDR3 motifs were identified with GLIPH. What TCRdb holds here is the immuneACCESS table cut down to in-frame rearrangements. Part of the clones is not present; checked against another copy, under half of the missing clones reflect an unresolved V gene, and the others are unexplained. For V, J and clone size, that table is used; D and trimming come from the DNA. Within this sample are fewer than 30,000 clones, with about three quarters of them counted one time only. The top ten hold about 1.1% of the sample.

The healthy control group was made up of a few dozen blood donors, and the Finnish Red Cross blood service supplied their buffy coats. All TCR-sequenced material derived from peripheral blood: patient blood samples and healthy donor buffy coats. Peripheral blood mononuclear cells were isolated by Ficoll-Hypaque gradient centrifugation. CD4+ cells were purified magnetically from the buffy coats of healthy controls. Genomic DNA was extracted with the Gentra Puregene Cell and Tissue kit and quantified on a Qubit 2.0 fluorometer. The CDR3 measures 12 amino acids from cysteine to phenylalanine. Only CDR3 DNA is held: 36 bases, read in frame from base 1. From a lookup of the germline V gene, CDR1 and CDR2 are SQVTM and ANQGSEA. The data were obtained in a study of STAT5B mutations in CD4+ large granular lymphocyte leukemia (dated by TCRdb to between 2021 and 2023). Turning to the overall study: Among healthy controls, the CDR3 'QG' motif was associated with a particular HLA allele. Flow cytometry on FACSCanto II or FACSVerse showed that the purified fractions were more than 95% pure among lymphocytes. TCRbeta repertoires of CD4+ T-cell large granular lymphocyte leukemia patients were compared with those of healthy blood donors.

Study-wide findings and limitations: Data were not HLA-matched; higher clonality in CD4+ versus CD8+ T-LGLL could reflect the relatively small sample size. CD4-sorted patient repertoires appeared more clonal than healthy CD4+ repertoires, and this difference persisted after removing the putative leukemic clones. Main leukemic clonotypes were private to each patient, although 20% to 25% of the main leukemic clonotypes were found at low frequency in the non-leukemic repertoires of other patients. Enrichment of TRBV06-family usage was observed among the top patient clones (8/27) relative to healthy controls (2/35).

The clonotype was recovered from a human donor in good health. The V and J genes are TRBV29-1 and TRBJ2-1; 10 junctional bases match TRBD2. The specimen sequenced was CD4+ T cells from blood buffy coats. The CDR3 loop reads CSVGGAGGPTVF. The bases read TGCAGCGTTGGAGGAGCGGGAGGGCCTACCGTCTTC.